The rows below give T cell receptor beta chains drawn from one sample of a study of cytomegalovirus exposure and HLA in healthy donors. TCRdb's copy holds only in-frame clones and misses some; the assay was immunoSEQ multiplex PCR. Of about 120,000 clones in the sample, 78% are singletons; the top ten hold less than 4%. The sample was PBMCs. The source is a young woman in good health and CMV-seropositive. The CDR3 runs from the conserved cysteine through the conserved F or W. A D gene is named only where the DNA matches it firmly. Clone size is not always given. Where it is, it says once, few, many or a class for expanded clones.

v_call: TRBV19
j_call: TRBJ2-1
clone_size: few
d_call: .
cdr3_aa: CASWGGWEQFF
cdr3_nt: TGTGCCAGTTGGGGGGGCTGGGAGCAGTTCTTC

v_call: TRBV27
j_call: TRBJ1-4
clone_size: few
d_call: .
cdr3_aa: CASSLLGSYNEKLFF
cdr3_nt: TGTGCCAGCAGTTTATTGGGCAGCTATAATGAAAAACTGTTTTTT

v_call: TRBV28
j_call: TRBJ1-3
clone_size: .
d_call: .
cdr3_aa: CASSLSWGGPVSSGNTIYF
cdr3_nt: TGTGCCAGCAGTTTATCGTGGGGGGGGCCCGTTTCTTCTGGAAACACCATATATTTT

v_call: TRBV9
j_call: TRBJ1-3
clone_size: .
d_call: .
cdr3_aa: CASTAGGCGSSGNTIYF
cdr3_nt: TGTGCCAGCACGGCGGGGGGGTGCGGTAGCTCTGGAAACACCATATATTTT

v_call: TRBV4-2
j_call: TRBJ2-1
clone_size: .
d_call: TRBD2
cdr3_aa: CASSHGGWEGEQFF
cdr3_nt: TGTGCCAGCAGCCACGGGGGGTGGGAGGGTGAGCAGTTCTTC

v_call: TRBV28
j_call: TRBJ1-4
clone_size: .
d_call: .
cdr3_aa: CASSRREKLFF
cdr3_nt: TGTGCCAGCAGCCGGCGGGAAAAACTGTTTTTT

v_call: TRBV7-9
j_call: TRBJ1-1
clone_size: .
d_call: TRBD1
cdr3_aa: CASSPGTVNTEAFF
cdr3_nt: TGTGCCAGCAGCCCCGGGACAGTAAACACTGAAGCTTTCTTT

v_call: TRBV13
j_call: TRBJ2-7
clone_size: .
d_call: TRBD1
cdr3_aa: CASKQTGTGEFEQYF
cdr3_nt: TGTGCCAGCAAACAAACCGGGACAGGGGAATTCGAGCAGTACTTC

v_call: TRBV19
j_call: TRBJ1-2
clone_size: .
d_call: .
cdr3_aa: CASSPDYKNYGYTF
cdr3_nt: TGTGCCAGTAGTCCCGACTATAAAAACTATGGCTACACCTTC

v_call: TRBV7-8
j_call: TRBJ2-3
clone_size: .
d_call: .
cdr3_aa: CASSLMDPAGTQYF
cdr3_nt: TGTGCCAGCAGCTTAATGGATCCGGCGGGTACGCAGTATTTT

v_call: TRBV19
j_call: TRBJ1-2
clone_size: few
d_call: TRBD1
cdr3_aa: CASSDRDYGYTF
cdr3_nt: TGTGCCAGTAGTGACAGGGACTATGGCTACACCTTC

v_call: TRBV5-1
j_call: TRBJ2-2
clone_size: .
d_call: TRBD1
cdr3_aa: CASSKGTGGWSGELFF
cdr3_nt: TGCGCCAGCAGCAAAGGGACAGGGGGTTGGTCCGGGGAGCTGTTTTTT

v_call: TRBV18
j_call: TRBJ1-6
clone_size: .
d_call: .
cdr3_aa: CASSPGTVPSPLHF
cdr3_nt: TGTGCCAGCTCACCGGGTACAGTCCCCTCACCCCTCCACTTT

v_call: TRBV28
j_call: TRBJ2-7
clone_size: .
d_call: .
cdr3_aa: CASSLWQGEQYF
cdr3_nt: TGTGCCAGCAGTTTATGGCAGGGCGAGCAGTACTTC

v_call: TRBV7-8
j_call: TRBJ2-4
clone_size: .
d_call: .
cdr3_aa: CASSPQGWKNIQYF
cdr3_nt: TGTGCCAGCAGCCCTCAGGGTTGGAAAAACATTCAGTACTTC

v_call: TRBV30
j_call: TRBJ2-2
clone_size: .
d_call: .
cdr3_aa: CACRDPGMPANTGELFF
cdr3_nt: TGTGCCTGTCGCGACCCGGGGATGCCCGCGAACACCGGGGAGCTGTTTTTT

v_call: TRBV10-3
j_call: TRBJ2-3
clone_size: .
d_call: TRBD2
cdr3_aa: CAISEFKPLAGGPTDTQYF
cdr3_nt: TGTGCCATCAGTGAGTTTAAACCACTAGCGGGGGGGCCTACAGATACGCAGTATTTT

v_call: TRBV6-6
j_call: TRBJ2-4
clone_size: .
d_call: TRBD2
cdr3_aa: CASNGEGLAKNIQYF
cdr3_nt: TGTGCCAGCAATGGGGAGGGATTAGCCAAAAACATTCAGTACTTC

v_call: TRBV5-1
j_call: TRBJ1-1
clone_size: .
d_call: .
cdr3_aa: CASRPQVVENTEAFF
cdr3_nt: TGCGCCAGCAGACCGCAGGTAGTGGAGAACACTGAAGCTTTCTTT

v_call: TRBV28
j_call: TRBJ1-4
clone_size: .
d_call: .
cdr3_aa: CASTKGRDEKLFF
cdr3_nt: TGTGCCAGCACGAAGGGGAGGGATGAAAAACTGTTTTTT

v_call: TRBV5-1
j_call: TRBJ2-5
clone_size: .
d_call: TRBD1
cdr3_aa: CASSPQTGDGETQYF
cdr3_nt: TGCGCCAGCAGCCCCCAGACAGGGGACGGAGAGACCCAGTACTTC

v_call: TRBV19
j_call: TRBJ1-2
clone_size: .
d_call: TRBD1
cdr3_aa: CASTPYGQGYGYTF
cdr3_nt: TGTGCCAGTACCCCTTATGGACAGGGCTATGGCTACACCTTC

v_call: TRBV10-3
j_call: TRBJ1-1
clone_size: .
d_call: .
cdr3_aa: CAIRRGFRSDTEAFF
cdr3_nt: TGTGCCATCAGGCGGGGGTTTCGGTCGGACACTGAAGCTTTCTTT

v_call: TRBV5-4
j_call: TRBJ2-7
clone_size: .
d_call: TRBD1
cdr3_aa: CASSFSGTGPYEQYF
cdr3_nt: TGTGCCAGCAGCTTTTCTGGGACAGGCCCCTACGAGCAGTACTTC

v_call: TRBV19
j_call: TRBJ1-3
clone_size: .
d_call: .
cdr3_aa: CASSILGLSNTIYF
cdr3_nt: TGTGCCAGTAGTATTTTGGGACTGTCGAACACCATATATTTT

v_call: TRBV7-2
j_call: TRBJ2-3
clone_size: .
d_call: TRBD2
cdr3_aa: CASSSTSGGFTDTQYF
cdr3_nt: TGTGCCAGCAGCTCAACTAGCGGGGGGTTCACAGATACGCAGTATTTT

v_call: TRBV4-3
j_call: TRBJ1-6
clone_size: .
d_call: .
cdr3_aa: CASSPERGASPLHF
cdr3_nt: TGCGCCAGCAGCCCCGAACGGGGGGCTTCACCCCTCCACTTT

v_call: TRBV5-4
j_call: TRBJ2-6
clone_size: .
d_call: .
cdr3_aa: CASSPVVGGSAGANVLTF
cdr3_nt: TGTGCCAGCAGCCCTGTCGTGGGCGGGTCGGCTGGGGCCAACGTCCTGACTTTC

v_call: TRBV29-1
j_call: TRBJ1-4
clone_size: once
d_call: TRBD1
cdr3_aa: CSVAGQEGEKLFF
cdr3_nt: TGCAGCGTCGCCGGACAGGAGGGTGAAAAACTGTTTTTT

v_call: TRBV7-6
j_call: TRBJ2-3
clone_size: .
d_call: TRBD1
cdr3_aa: CAVEGADTQYF
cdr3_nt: TGTGCCGTCGAGGGGGCGGATACGCAGTATTTT

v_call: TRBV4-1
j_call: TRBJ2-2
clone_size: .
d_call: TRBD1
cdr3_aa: CASSHHQGVSYTGELFF
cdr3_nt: TGCGCCAGCAGCCACCACCAGGGGGTATCGTACACCGGGGAGCTGTTTTTT

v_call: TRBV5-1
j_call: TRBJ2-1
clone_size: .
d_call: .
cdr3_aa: CASSLDGVEQFF
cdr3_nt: TGCGCCAGCAGCTTGGACGGGGTTGAGCAGTTCTTC

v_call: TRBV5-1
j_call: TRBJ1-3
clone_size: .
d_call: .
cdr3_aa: CASSLPTGRSGNTIYF
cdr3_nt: TGCGCCAGCAGCTTACCTACAGGCCGCTCTGGAAACACCATATATTTT

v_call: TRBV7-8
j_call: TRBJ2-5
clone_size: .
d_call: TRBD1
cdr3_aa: CASSSQTGLQETQYF
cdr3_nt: TGTGCCAGCAGCTCCCAGACAGGGCTTCAAGAGACCCAGTACTTC

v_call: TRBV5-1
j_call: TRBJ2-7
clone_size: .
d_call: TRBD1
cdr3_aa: CASRGTGFNEQYF
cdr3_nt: TGCGCCAGCAGAGGGACAGGGTTTAACGAGCAGTACTTC

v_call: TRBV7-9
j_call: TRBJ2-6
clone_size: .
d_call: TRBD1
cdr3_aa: CASSLAAGGVGANVLTF
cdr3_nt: TGTGCCAGCAGCTTAGCTGCAGGGGGCGTTGGGGCCAACGTCCTGACTTTC

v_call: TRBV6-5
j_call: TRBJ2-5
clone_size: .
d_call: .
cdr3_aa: CASSLQYNSRETQYF
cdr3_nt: TGTGCCAGCAGCCTCCAGTACAACAGCAGAGAGACCCAGTACTTC

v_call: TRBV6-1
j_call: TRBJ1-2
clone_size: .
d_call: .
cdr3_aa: CASSSSGVNYGYTF
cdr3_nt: TGTGCCAGCAGTTCATCGGGGGTTAACTATGGCTACACCTTC

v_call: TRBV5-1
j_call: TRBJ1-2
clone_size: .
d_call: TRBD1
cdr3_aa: CASSREPDRAYGYTF
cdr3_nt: TGCGCCAGCAGCCGGGAGCCCGACAGGGCCTATGGCTACACCTTC

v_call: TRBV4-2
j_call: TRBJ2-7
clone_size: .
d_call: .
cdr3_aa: CASSQVALIAGEQYF
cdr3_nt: TGTGCCAGCAGCCAAGTCGCCTTAATAGCTGGGGAGCAGTACTTC

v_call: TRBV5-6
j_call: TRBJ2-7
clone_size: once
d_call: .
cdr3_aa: CASSTLGAGHEQYF
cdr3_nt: TGTGCCAGCAGCACCCTAGGAGCGGGCCACGAGCAGTACTTC

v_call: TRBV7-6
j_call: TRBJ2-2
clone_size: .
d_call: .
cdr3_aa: CASQRKLAGELFF
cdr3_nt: TGTGCCAGCCAGCGGAAACTGGCCGGGGAGCTGTTTTTT

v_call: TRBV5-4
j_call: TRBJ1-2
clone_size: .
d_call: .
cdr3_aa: CASSLSAGPYGYTF
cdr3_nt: TGTGCCAGCAGCTTGTCAGCAGGGCCCTATGGCTACACCTTC

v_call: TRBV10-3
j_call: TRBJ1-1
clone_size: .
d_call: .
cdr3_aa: CAISASGRGGGNTEAFF
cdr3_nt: TGTGCCATCAGTGCATCAGGCAGGGGCGGAGGGAACACTGAAGCTTTCTTT

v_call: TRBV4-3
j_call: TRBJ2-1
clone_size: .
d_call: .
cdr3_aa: CASSQVFYNEQFF
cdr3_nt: TGCGCCAGCAGCCAAGTCTTTTACAATGAGCAGTTCTTC

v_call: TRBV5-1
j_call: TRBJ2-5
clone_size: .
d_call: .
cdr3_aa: CASSLTDSLQETQYF
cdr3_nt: TGCGCCAGCAGCCTAACCGACAGTCTCCAAGAGACCCAGTACTTC

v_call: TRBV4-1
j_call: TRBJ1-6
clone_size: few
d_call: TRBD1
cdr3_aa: CASSQPRQGYNSPLHF
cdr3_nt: TGCGCCAGCAGCCAACCAAGACAGGGCTATAATTCACCCCTCCACTTT

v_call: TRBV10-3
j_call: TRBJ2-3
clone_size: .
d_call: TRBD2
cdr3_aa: CAIRLTSGDTDTQYF
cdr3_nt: TGTGCCATCAGGCTGACTAGCGGGGACACAGATACGCAGTATTTT

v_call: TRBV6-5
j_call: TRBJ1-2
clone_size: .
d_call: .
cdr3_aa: CASSYSSTGGYTF
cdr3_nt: TGTGCCAGCAGTTACTCGAGTACTGGTGGCTACACCTTC

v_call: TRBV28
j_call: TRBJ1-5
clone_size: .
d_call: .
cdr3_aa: CASSAYSNQPQHF
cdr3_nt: TGTGCCAGCAGCGCCTATAGCAATCAGCCCCAGCATTTT

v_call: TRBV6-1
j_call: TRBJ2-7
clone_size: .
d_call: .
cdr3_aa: CASTTNRGGLNEQYF
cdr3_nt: TGTGCCAGCACCACGAACAGGGGGGGTCTTAACGAGCAGTACTTC

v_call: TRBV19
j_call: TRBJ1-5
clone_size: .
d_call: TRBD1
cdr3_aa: CASSIWQQGVGDDQPQHF
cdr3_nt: TGTGCCAGTAGTATATGGCAGCAGGGGGTGGGGGATGATCAGCCCCAGCATTTT

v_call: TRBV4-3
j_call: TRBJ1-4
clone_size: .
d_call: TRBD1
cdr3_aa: CASSQAGGGTGSREKLFF
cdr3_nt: TGCGCCAGCAGCCAAGCGGGAGGTGGGACAGGGAGTAGAGAAAAACTGTTTTTT

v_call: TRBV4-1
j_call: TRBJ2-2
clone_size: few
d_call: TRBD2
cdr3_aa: CASRTSGGANGELFF
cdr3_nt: TGCGCCAGCAGAACAAGCGGGGGGGCAAACGGGGAGCTGTTTTTT